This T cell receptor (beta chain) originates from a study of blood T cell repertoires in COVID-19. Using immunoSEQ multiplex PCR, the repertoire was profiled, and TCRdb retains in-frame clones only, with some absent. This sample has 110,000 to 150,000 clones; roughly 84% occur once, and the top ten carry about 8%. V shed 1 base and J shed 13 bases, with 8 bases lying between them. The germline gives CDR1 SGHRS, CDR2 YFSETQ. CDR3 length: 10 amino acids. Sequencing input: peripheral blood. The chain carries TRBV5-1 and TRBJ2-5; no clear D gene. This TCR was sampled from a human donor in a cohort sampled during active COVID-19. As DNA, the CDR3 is TGCGCCAGCAGCTTGACAGTGACGTACTTC. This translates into CASSLTVTYF.